The rows below give T cell receptor beta chains drawn from one sample of a study of Tregs in tolerant kidney transplant recipients. Sequencing used immunoSEQ multiplex PCR; TCRdb keeps in-frame clones, though not all of them. In the table there are about 15,000 clones, about 80% of which are singletons. The specimen was Tregs from blood, collected before the transplant. The receptors come from a human donor who received a combined kidney and bone marrow transplant. CDR3s include the opening cysteine and the closing phenylalanine or tryptophan. D genes are given only for firm matches. Size values are once, few and many counts, or a class for expanded clones, and some rows have none.

D gene: TRBD2
clone size: .
J gene: TRBJ2-7
V gene: TRBV19
CDR3 DNA: TGTGCCAGTAGTACCTTAGCGGGAGGGCCAAGGAGCGAGCAGTACTTC
CDR3 protein: CASSTLAGGPRSEQYF

D gene: TRBD2
clone size: .
J gene: TRBJ2-3
V gene: TRBV10-1
CDR3 DNA: TGCGCCAGCAGTGATCTAGCGGGTACAGATACGCAGTATTTT
CDR3 protein: CASSDLAGTDTQYF

D gene: TRBD1
clone size: .
J gene: TRBJ1-2
V gene: TRBV28
CDR3 DNA: TGTGCCAGCAGCCCCGGGACAGGGGACATCTCCTTCTATGGCTACACCTTC
CDR3 protein: CASSPGTGDISFYGYTF

D gene: .
clone size: .
J gene: TRBJ2-7
V gene: TRBV6-5
CDR3 DNA: TGTGCCAGCACCGTAGCGTGGCGGCGGCCTTACGAGCAGTACTTC
CDR3 protein: CASTVAWRRPYEQYF

D gene: .
clone size: .
J gene: TRBJ2-1
V gene: TRBV19
CDR3 DNA: TGTGCCAGTAGTATGACGGACATAGGGGCCAGCTACAATGAGCAGTTCTTC
CDR3 protein: CASSMTDIGASYNEQFF

D gene: .
clone size: once
J gene: TRBJ2-7
V gene: TRBV5-1
CDR3 DNA: TGCGCCAGCAGCTTGGACTTTTACGAGCAGTACTTC
CDR3 protein: CASSLDFYEQYF

D gene: .
clone size: once
J gene: TRBJ1-2
V gene: TRBV18
CDR3 DNA: TGTGCCAGCTCCCCCGTATCCGCTAACTATGGCTACACCTTC
CDR3 protein: CASSPVSANYGYTF

D gene: .
clone size: .
J gene: TRBJ1-4
V gene: TRBV2
CDR3 DNA: TGTGCCAGCAGTGAAGGCGAGTACGGGGCTAATGAAAAACTGTTTTTT
CDR3 protein: CASSEGEYGANEKLFF

D gene: .
clone size: .
J gene: TRBJ2-5
V gene: TRBV2
CDR3 DNA: TGTGCCAGCAGTTGGGCAGGGTTGCAAGAGACCCAGTACTTC
CDR3 protein: CASSWAGLQETQYF

D gene: TRBD2
clone size: few
J gene: TRBJ2-7
V gene: TRBV5-1
CDR3 DNA: TGCGCCAGCAGCTTCGGGACTAGTATATCTAAGGAGCAGTACTTC
CDR3 protein: CASSFGTSISKEQYF

D gene: .
clone size: .
J gene: TRBJ2-6
V gene: TRBV28
CDR3 DNA: TGTGCCAGCAGTTTATTTCAGGGGTTCTCCTCCTCTGGGGCCAACGTCCTGACTTTC
CDR3 protein: CASSLFQGFSSSGANVLTF

D gene: TRBD1
clone size: .
J gene: TRBJ1-4
V gene: TRBV9
CDR3 DNA: TGTGCCAGCAGCGCCCGGGACAGAGGGGTAACTAATGAAAAACTGTTTTTT
CDR3 protein: CASSARDRGVTNEKLFF

D gene: .
clone size: .
J gene: TRBJ2-1
V gene: TRBV19
CDR3 DNA: TGTGCCAGTAGTATCCGGGCTGTTGGGGCCTCCTACAATGAGCAGTTCTTC
CDR3 protein: CASSIRAVGASYNEQFF

D gene: TRBD2
clone size: .
J gene: TRBJ2-7
V gene: TRBV10-1
CDR3 DNA: TGCGCCAGCAGGACGGGCGGGAGGGGACACGAGCAGTACTTC
CDR3 protein: CASRTGGRGHEQYF

D gene: TRBD2
clone size: .
J gene: TRBJ2-5
V gene: TRBV5-4
CDR3 DNA: TGTGCCAGCAGCTTTACTAGCGGGAGGGGTGGGGAGACCCAGTACTTC
CDR3 protein: CASSFTSGRGGETQYF

D gene: .
clone size: .
J gene: TRBJ2-7
V gene: TRBV19
CDR3 DNA: TGTGCCAGTAGTACCCCCAGCGAGCAGTACTTC
CDR3 protein: CASSTPSEQYF

D gene: TRBD1
clone size: few
J gene: TRBJ1-5
V gene: TRBV4-1
CDR3 DNA: TGCGCCAGCAGTCCGGACAGGGATTATCAGCCCCAGCATTTT
CDR3 protein: CASSPDRDYQPQHF

D gene: TRBD1
clone size: .
J gene: TRBJ2-1
V gene: TRBV2
CDR3 DNA: TGTGCCAGCAGGTCTCCGGGACAGGGGTACAATGAGCAGTTCTTC
CDR3 protein: CASRSPGQGYNEQFF

D gene: TRBD1
clone size: once
J gene: TRBJ1-2
V gene: TRBV2
CDR3 DNA: TGTGCCAGCAGTGAGGACAGGCCATCTAACTATGGCTACACCTTC
CDR3 protein: CASSEDRPSNYGYTF

D gene: TRBD1
clone size: .
J gene: TRBJ2-7
V gene: TRBV12-5
CDR3 DNA: TGTGCTAGTGGCCACGGGACAGGGATTCTCCACGAGCAGTACTTC
CDR3 protein: CASGHGTGILHEQYF

D gene: .
clone size: once
J gene: TRBJ2-1
V gene: TRBV29-1
CDR3 DNA: TGCAGCGTTGGGTCGCAGGGGTGGAACAATGAGCAGTTCTTC
CDR3 protein: CSVGSQGWNNEQFF

D gene: TRBD1
clone size: medium-sized
J gene: TRBJ2-7
V gene: TRBV2
CDR3 DNA: TGTGCCGGCAGGACAGGGTCCTACGAGCAGTACTTC
CDR3 protein: CAGRTGSYEQYF

D gene: .
clone size: .
J gene: TRBJ2-3
V gene: TRBV15
CDR3 DNA: TGTGCCACCAAACTACCTACGGGGGTGGGGCCAGATACGCAGTATTTT
CDR3 protein: CATKLPTGVGPDTQYF

D gene: .
clone size: .
J gene: TRBJ2-1
V gene: TRBV18
CDR3 DNA: TGTGCCAGCTCACCCGGGCAGGGTGGGGATGAGCAGTTCTTC
CDR3 protein: CASSPGQGGDEQFF

D gene: TRBD1
clone size: .
J gene: TRBJ2-7
V gene: TRBV20-1
CDR3 DNA: TGCAGTGCTGCCAGGGGGCCCGGGCAGTACTTC
CDR3 protein: CSAARGPGQYF

D gene: TRBD1
clone size: .
J gene: TRBJ2-7
V gene: TRBV7-2
CDR3 DNA: TGTGCCAGCAGCTTACGCAGGGGGCGGGGCGAGCAGTACTTC
CDR3 protein: CASSLRRGRGEQYF